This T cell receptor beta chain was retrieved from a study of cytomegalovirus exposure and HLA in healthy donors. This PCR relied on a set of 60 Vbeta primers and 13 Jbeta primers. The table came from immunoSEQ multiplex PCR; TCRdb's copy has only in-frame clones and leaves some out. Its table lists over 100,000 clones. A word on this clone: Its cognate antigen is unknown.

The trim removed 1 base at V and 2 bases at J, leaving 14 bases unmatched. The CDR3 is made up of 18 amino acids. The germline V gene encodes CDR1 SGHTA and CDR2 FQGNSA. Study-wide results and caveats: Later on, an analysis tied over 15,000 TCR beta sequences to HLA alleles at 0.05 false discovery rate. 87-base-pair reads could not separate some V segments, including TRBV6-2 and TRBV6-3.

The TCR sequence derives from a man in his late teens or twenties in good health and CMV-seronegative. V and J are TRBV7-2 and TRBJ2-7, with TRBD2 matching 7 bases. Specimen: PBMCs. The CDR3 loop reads CASSLVWPGRGKTYEQYF. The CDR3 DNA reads TGTGCCAGCAGCTTAGTTTGGCCGGGGCGGGGGAAGACCTACGAGCAGTACTTC.